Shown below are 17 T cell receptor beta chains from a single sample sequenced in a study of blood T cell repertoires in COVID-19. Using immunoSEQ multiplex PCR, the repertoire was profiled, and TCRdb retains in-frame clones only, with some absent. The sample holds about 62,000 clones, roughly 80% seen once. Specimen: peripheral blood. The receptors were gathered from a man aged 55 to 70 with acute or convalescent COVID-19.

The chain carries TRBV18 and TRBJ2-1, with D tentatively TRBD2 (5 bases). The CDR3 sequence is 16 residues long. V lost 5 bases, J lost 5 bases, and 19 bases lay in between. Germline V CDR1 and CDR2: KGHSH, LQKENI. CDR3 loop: CASSSALGMVHNEQFF. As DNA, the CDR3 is TGTGCCAGCTCATCCGCCCTCGGGATGGTACACAATGAGCAGTTCTTC.

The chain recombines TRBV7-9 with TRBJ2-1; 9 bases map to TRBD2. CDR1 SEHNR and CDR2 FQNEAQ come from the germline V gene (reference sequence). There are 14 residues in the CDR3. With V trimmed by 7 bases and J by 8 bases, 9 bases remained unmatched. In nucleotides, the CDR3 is TGTGCCAGCACCCACCTCGGCGGGAGGGATGAGCAGTTCTTC. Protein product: CASTHLGGRDEQFF.

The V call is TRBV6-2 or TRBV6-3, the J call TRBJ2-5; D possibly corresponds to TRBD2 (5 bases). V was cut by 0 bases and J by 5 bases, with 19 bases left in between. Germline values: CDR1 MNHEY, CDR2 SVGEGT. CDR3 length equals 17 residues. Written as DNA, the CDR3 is TGTGCCAGCAGTTACTCGAGGAGCGGAAGGGAGTGGGAGACCCAGTACTTC. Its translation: CASSYSRSGREWETQYF.

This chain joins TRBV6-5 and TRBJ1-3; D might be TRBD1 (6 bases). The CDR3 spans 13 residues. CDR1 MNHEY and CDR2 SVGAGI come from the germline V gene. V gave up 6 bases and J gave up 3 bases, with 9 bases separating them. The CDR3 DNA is TGTGCCAGCAGGACGACAGGTGGAAACACCATATATTTT. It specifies CASRTTGGNTIYF.

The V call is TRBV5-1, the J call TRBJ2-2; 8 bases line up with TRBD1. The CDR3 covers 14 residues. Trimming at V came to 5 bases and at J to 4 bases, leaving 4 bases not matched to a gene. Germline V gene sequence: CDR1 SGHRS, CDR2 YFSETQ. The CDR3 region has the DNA TGCGCCAGCAGAGGACAGGGCGGCACCGGGGAGCTGTTTTTT. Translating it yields CASRGQGGTGELFF.

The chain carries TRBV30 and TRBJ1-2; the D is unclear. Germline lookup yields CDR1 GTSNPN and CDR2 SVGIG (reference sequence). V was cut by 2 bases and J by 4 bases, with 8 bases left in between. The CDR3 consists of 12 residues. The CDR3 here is CAWSLRSYGYTF. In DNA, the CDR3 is TGTGCCTGGAGTCTTCGGTCCTATGGCTACACCTTC.

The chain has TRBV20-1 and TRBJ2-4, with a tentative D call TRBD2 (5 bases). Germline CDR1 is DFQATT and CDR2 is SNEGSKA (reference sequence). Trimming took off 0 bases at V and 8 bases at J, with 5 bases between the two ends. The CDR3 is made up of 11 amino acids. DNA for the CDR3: TGCAGTGCTAGAGAGGGAGACATTCAGTACTTC. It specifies CSAREGDIQYF.

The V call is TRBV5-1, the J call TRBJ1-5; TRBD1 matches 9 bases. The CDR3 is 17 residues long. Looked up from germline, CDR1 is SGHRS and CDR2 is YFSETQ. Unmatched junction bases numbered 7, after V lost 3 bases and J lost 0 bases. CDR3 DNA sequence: TGCGCCAGCAGCTCCGGGACAGGGCCGTATAGCAATCAGCCCCAGCATTTT. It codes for CASSSGTGPYSNQPQHF.

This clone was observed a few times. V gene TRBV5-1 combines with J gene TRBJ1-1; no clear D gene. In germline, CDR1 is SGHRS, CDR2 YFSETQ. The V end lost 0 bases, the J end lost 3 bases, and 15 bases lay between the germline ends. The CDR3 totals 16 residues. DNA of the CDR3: TGCGCCAGCAGCTTGGGCCTCCAGGCCTGGGACACTGAAGCTTTCTTT. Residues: CASSLGLQAWDTEAFF. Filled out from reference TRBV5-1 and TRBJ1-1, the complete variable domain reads KAGVTQTPRYLIKTRGQQVTLSCSPISGHRSVSWYQQTPGQGLQFLFEYFSETQRNKGNFPGRFSGRQFSNSRSEMNVSTLELGDSALYLCASSLGLQAWDTEAFFGQGTRLTVV.

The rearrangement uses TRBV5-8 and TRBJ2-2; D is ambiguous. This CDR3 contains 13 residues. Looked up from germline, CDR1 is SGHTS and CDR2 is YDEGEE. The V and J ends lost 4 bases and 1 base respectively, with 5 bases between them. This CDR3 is CASSRRNTGELFF. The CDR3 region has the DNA TGTGCCAGCAGCCGGAGGAACACCGGGGAGCTGTTTTTT.

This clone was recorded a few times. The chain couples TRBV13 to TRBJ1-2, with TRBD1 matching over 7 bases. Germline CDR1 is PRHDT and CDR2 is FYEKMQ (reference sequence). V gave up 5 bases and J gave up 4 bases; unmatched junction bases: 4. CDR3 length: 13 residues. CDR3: CASSPGQSYGYTF. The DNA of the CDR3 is TGTGCCAGCAGCCCGGGACAGTCCTATGGCTACACCTTC.

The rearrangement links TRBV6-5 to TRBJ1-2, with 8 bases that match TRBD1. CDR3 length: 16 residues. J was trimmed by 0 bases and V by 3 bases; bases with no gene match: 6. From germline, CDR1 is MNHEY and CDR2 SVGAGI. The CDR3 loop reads CASSYSDRGANYGYTF. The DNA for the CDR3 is TGTGCCAGCAGTTATTCCGACAGGGGAGCTAACTATGGCTACACCTTC.

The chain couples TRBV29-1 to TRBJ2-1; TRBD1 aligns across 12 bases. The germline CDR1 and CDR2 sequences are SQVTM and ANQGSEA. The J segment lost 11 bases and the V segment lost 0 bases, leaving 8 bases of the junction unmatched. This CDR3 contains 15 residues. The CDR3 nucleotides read TGCAGCGTTGAAGATGGCGGGACAGGGGGCGCGAAGCAGTTCTTC. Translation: CSVEDGGTGGAKQFF.

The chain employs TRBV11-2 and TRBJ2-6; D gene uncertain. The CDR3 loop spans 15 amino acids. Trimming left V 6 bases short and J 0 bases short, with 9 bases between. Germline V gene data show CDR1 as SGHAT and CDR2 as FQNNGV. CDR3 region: CASSYTHSGANVLTF. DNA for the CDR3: TGTGCCAGCAGTTACACCCACTCTGGGGCCAACGTCCTGACTTTC.

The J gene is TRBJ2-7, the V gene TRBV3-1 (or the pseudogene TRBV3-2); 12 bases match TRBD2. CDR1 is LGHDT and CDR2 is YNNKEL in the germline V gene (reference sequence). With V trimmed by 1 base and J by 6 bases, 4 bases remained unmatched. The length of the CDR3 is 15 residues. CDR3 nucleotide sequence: TGTGCCAGCAGCCAAGCCCTAGCGGGAGGGTTCGAGCAGTACTTC. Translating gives CASSQALAGGFEQYF.

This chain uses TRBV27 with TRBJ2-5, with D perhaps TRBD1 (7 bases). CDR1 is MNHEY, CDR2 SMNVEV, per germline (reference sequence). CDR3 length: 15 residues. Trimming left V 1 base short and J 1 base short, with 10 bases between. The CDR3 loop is CASSLWQGGQETQYF. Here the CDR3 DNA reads TGTGCCAGCAGTTTATGGCAGGGGGGCCAAGAGACCCAGTACTTC.

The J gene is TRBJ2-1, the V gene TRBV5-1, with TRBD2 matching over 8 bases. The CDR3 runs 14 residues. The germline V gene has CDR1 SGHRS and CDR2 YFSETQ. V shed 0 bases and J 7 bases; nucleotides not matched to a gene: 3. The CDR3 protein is CASSLVLADNEQFF. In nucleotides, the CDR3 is TGCGCCAGCAGCTTGGTACTAGCGGATAATGAGCAGTTCTTC.